The clone carrying this T cell receptor (beta chain) appeared a few times. CDR3 length equals 13 residues. The ends were cut back, 7 bases at V and 5 bases at J, with 16 bases in the middle. CDR1 and CDR2 (germline): DFQATT, SNEGSKA (reference sequence). A sample-barcoded 5' primer and a J-beta primer mix were used in a second PCR of about 6 to 11 cycles. MiXCR was run by TCRdb on the 5' RACE reads, yielding one entry per CDR3 protein. The sample lists about a million distinct CDR3 sequences, 40% to 60% occurring once. This sample is part of a study of blood T cells in healthy people across ages. The source of this sequence is a man aged 30-40 years in good health. The chain couples TRBV20-1 to TRBJ2-3; no reliable D call. Input material: blood. The CDR3 sequence is CSVPGWVGDTQYF. The CDR3 DNA sequence: TGCAGTGTCCCCGGTTGGGTCGGAGATACGCAGTATTTT.